The clone carrying this T cell receptor beta chain has just a few counts. This entry comes from a study of blood T cell repertoires in COVID-19. At the level of the study: In each case, the material was cDNA or gDNA derived from T cells, B-cell-depleted T cells, or PBMCs.

This CDR3 contains 16 residues. CDR1 and CDR2 from the germline V gene are MNHEY and SMNVEV (reference sequence). The V and J ends lost 0 bases and 0 bases respectively, with 11 bases between them. Profiled with immunoSEQ multiplex PCR; TCRdb holds only in-frame clones, not every one. The table lists some 200,000 clones, 80% to 85% of them singletons. The V gene is TRBV27, the J gene TRBJ1-2; a weak D match, TRBD1 (6 bases). The specimen was peripheral blood. The sequence derives from an older woman who had recovered from COVID-19. The CDR3 DNA reads TGTGCCAGCAGTTTATCGGGGGGGGCAGCTAACTATGGCTACACCTTC. Translated, it gives CASSLSGGAANYGYTF.